A single sample is the source of the 19 T cell receptor beta chains below, sequenced in a study of tumor-infiltrating lymphocytes in primary liver carcinoma. With around 500 ng total RNA as template and a constant-region primer, TCR beta cDNA was made. Libraries of TCR beta came from three nested multiplex PCR rounds with slightly modified ARM-PCR. The first two PCR rounds used TRBV1-TRBV30 primers with a Cbeta primer, approximately 10 cycles each. TCRdb re-called the multiplex PCR reads through MiXCR, storing one row per CDR3 protein. This table has 300,000 to 400,000 distinct CDR3 sequences, roughly 61% appearing once. Germline DNA was also extracted, while the blood RNA originated from unsorted whole blood. The sequenced sample consisted of peripheral blood. These receptors all come from a man aged 40-49 years with primary liver carcinoma and hepatitis B virus infection.

Remarks on this clonotype: This sequence may be a read error, since a much larger clone differs from it by one base. The chain carries TRBV6-6 and TRBJ2-4; D is unclear. Germline V gene sequence: CDR1 MNHNY, CDR2 SVGAGI (reference sequence). The CDR3 contains 15 residues. V was shortened by 2 bases and J by 1 base, with 9 bases between the two germline ends. The CDR3, as DNA: TGTGCCAGCAGTTACCTGAGCGTGGCCAAAAACATTCAGTACTTC. Translation: CASSYLSVAKNIQYF.

This clonotype was seen only a few times. A much larger clone lies one base from this, so it may be a read error. The chain couples TRBV29-1 to TRBJ2-1, with a tentative D call TRBD1 (6 bases). The CDR3 covers 12 residues. Germline V gene sequence: CDR1 SQVTM, CDR2 ANQGSEA. Trimming pared 4 bases from V and 6 bases from J, leaving 10 bases between. The CDR3 region has the DNA TGCAGCGTTGTGGGACAAGTCAATGAGCAGTTCTTC. It translates to CSVVGQVNEQFF.

Comment on this clonotype: A read error may explain this, as a much larger clone is one base away. J is TRBJ2-5 and V is TRBV6-1, with D unclear. Germline CDR1 MNHNS, CDR2 SASEGT. The CDR3 has 13 residues. The CDR3 region is CASSEYGSETQHF. The CDR3, as DNA: TGTGCCAGCAGTGAATACGGGTCAGAGACCCAGCACTTC.

The J gene is TRBJ2-1, the V gene TRBV14, with D perhaps assigned TRBD1 or TRBD2 (5 bases each). The V gene's germline CDR1 is SGHDN and CDR2 FVKESK. There are 16 residues in the CDR3. V was shortened by 4 bases and J by 8 bases, with 21 bases between the two germline ends. DNA for the CDR3: TGTGCCAGCAGCCTCCCCTTTGGGGGAGTAGTCGATGAGCAGTTCTTC. Translated, it gives CASSLPFGGVVDEQFF.

Remarks on this clonotype: This may arise from a read error, as a much more abundant clone is one base away. The conserved final phenylalanine or tryptophan is absent from the CDR3, which likely points to a read error. The V and J genes are TRBV6-2 or TRBV6-3 and TRBJ2-5; the D gene is possibly TRBD1 (5 bases). V lost 8 bases, J lost 4 bases, and 14 bases lay in between. The CDR3 runs to 13 residues. Germline assignment: CDR1 MNHEY and CDR2 SVGEGT. For the CDR3, the DNA is TGTGCCAGCTTACAGGATTCCCGAGAGACCCAGTACCTC. It codes for CASLQDSRETQYL.

A word on this clonotype: Likely a read error: the CDR3 ends without its conserved phenylalanine or tryptophan. The V call is TRBV11-2, the J call TRBJ2-2, with TRBD1 matching 7 bases. The CDR3 spans 15 residues. CDR1 SGHAT and CDR2 FQNNGV come from the germline V gene. The CDR3 loop is CASNEGTVNTGELFL. CDR3 in DNA: TGCGCCAGCAACGAGGGGACAGTGAACACCGGGGAGCTGTTTCTT.

In DNA, the CDR3 is TGTGCCAGCAGTTACATCCACATAGCGGGATTCTCCTACAATGAGCAGTTCTTC. This codes for CASSYIHIAGFSYNEQFF. V and J are TRBV6-5 and TRBJ2-1; 8 positions agree with TRBD2. V lost 2 bases, J lost 0 bases, and 9 bases stayed unmatched. The germline V gene encodes CDR1 MNHEY and CDR2 SVGAGI. The CDR3 is made up of 18 amino acids.

With regard to this clonotype: It is likely a read error, because the conserved phenylalanine at the end of the CDR3 is missing. The rearrangement joins TRBV14 to TRBJ2-5; 9 bases are a match to TRBD1. This CDR3 has 16 residues. The germline V gene encodes CDR1 SGHDN and CDR2 FVKESK. V was pared by 4 bases and J by 5 bases, with 11 bases of the junction left unmatched. The CDR3: CASSRITGGRHETQYL. CDR3 nucleotide sequence: TGTGCCAGCAGCCGAATCACAGGGGGCAGGCACGAGACCCAGTACTTG.

J is TRBJ2-5 and V is TRBV29-1; the D is unclear. This CDR3 spans 13 amino acids. The germline V and J ends were trimmed by 4 bases and 2 bases, with 11 bases remaining between them. Per the germline V gene, CDR1 is SQVTM and CDR2 is ANQGSEA. CDR3 sequence (DNA): TGCAGCGTTGGATACCCAGGACAAGAGACCCAGTACTTC. Its translation is CSVGYPGQETQYF.

Points on this clonotype: The junction and the germline gene differ at one end; a read error may be behind it. This rearrangement joins TRBV11-2 to TRBJ1-6; possibly TRBD1 for D (5 bases). The CDR3 contains 14 residues. In germline, CDR1 is SGHAT, CDR2 FQNNGV. The CDR3 DNA follows: TGTGCCAGCAGCTCCCAGGGTGGTGATTCACCCCTCTACTTT. Translating it yields CASSSQGGDSPLYF.

The rearrangement uses TRBV4-3 and TRBJ2-2, with D possibly TRBD1 on 5 matching bases. The germline V and J ends were trimmed by 0 bases and 9 bases, with 14 bases remaining between them. Germline CDR1 is LGHNA and CDR2 is YSLEER. This CDR3 is 15 amino acids long. CDR3 protein: CASSQEVQANRELFF. CDR3 bases: TGCGCCAGCAGCCAAGAAGTACAGGCAAACAGGGAGCTGTTTTTT.

This chain joins TRBV6-5 and TRBJ1-2, with D uncertain. There are 15 residues in the CDR3. Trimming stripped 6 bases from V and 6 bases from J, with 20 bases between. Germline CDR1 and CDR2: MNHEY and SVGAGI. The CDR3 nucleotides are TGTGCCAGCAGATTCGTCCGGATGGGGATTCATGGCTACACCTTC. Translated, it gives CASRFVRMGIHGYTF.

The J gene is TRBJ1-2, the V gene TRBV29-1; D call uncertain. CDR3 size: 13 residues. Germline V gene data show CDR1 as SQVTM and CDR2 as ANQGSEA. Deletions cut 6 bases from V and 6 bases from J, with 17 bases between. The CDR3 bases are TGCAGCGTGGAGAGGTGTCCAATGCATGGCTACACCTTC. It is translated as CSVERCPMHGYTF. Looking up the rest from reference TRBV29-1 and TRBJ1-2 gives the full variable domain: SAVISQKPSRDICQRGTSLTIQCQVDSQVTMMFWYRQQPGQSLTLIATANQGSEATYESGFVIDKFPISRPNLTFSTLTVSNMSPEDSSIYLCSVERCPMHGYTFGSGTRLTVV.

This clonotype was observed at least ten times. The CDR3 nucleotides read TGTGCCAGCAGCTTGGTTGACGGTCCCTACGAGCAGTACTTC. Residues: CASSLVDGPYEQYF. The chain links TRBV5-4 to TRBJ2-7; no clear D. This CDR3 has 14 residues. CDR1 is SGHNT and CDR2 is YYREEE in the germline V gene (reference sequence). Trimming removed 0 bases from V and 2 bases from J, with 9 bases in between.

This clonotype was counted ten times or more. The chain is built from TRBV11-2 and TRBJ2-6, with 8 bases that match TRBD1. CDR1 and CDR2 from the germline V gene are SGHAT and FQNNGV. The V gene end was trimmed by 6 bases and the J gene end by 0 bases; junction bases not matched to a gene: 10. The CDR3 extends over 18 amino acids. CDR3 DNA sequence: TGTGCCAGCAGTCTAGGTGGGACAGGTATCTCTGGGGCCAACGTCCTGACTTTC. Translating it yields CASSLGGTGISGANVLTF.

This clonotype was counted a few times. The chain has TRBV5-1 and TRBJ2-2; 9 bases fit TRBD2. The CDR3 has 16 residues. Germline trimming cut 3 bases from V and 4 bases from J; bases unmatched to any gene: 7. Germline CDR1 is SGHRS and CDR2 is YFSETQ. The CDR3 nucleotides read TGCGCCAGCAGCTCGACTAGCGGCATATCCACCGGGGAGCTGTTTTTT. Protein: CASSSTSGISTGELFF.

V gene TRBV5-1 combines with J gene TRBJ2-7; 11 nucleotides match TRBD2. The CDR3 runs to 16 residues. Germline V CDR1 and CDR2: SGHRS, YFSETQ. The ends lost 4 bases at V and 6 bases at J; junction bases unmatched: 12. The CDR3 DNA reads TGCGCCAGCAGCAGTCCTACTAGCGGGAGTTCATCCGAGCAGTACTTC. It codes for CASSSPTSGSSSEQYF.

On this clonotype: Given a much more abundant clone one base away, this may be a read error. The genes are TRBV12-3 or TRBV12-4 and TRBJ2-3; the match to TRBD2 covers 7 bases. The J segment lost 4 bases and the V segment lost 3 bases, leaving 16 bases of the junction unmatched. This CDR3 comprises 18 residues. CDR3: CASSFEGPGGRVSDTQYF. CDR3 DNA sequence: TGTGCCAGCAGTTTCGAAGGCCCTGGCGGGAGAGTATCAGATACGCAGTATTTT.

The chain joins TRBV10-3 to TRBJ1-2; the D gene is possibly TRBD1 (5 bases). V lost 10 bases, J lost 10 bases, and 25 bases lay in between. Germline loops: CDR1 ENHRY, CDR2 SYGVKD. The CDR3 runs to 14 residues. CDR3 residues: CASGVKGSGRDYTF. CDR3 in DNA: TGTGCCAGCGGAGTCAAGGGGTCGGGTAGGGACTACACCTTC.